This T cell receptor (beta chain) comes out of a study of chemoradiotherapy in HPV16-positive cancers. For the study at large: Candidate HPV-specific T-cell clones and common TCR motifs came from functional assays in a couple of HPV16-positive patients.

Using immunoSEQ multiplex PCR, the repertoire was profiled, and TCRdb retains in-frame clones only, with some absent. Among about 3,900 clones listed, around 73% were seen once. About this clone: Its antigen is currently unknown.

Findings and limits, study-wide: Only a couple of HPV16-positive patients supplied the functional HPV-specificity definition. Non-HPV-specific T cells did not expand in tumors during treatment, whereas candidate HPV-specific clones and E7-related motifs did.

The CDR3 spans 16 residues. Germline V CDR1 and CDR2: MNHEY, SMNVEV (reference sequence). Trimming removed 2 bases at V and 1 base at J, with 12 bases between. Samples were taken several times over chemoradiotherapy. The chain carries TRBV27 and TRBJ2-1, with D uncertain. This clonotype was obtained from a human donor with HPV-associated anogenital cancer. Source: tumor tissue, taken from a patient who underwent chemoradiotherapy. The CDR3 bases are TGTGCCAGCAGTTTAAAATACACTCTATCCTACAATGAGCAGTTCTTC. The encoded protein is CASSLKYTLSYNEQFF.